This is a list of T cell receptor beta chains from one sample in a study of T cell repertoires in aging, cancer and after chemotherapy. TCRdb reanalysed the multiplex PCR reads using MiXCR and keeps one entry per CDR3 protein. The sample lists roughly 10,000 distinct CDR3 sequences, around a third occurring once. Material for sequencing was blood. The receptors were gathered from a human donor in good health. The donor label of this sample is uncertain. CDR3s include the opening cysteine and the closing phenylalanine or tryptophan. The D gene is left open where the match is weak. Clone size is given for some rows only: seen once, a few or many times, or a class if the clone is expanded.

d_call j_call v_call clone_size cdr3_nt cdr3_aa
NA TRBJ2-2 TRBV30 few TGTGCCTGGGGTTTGGGCACCGGGGAGCTGTTTTTT CAWGLGTGELFF
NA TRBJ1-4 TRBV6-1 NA TGTGCCAGCAGTTTATCGGCGGCCGCAACTAATGAAAAACTGTTTTTT CASSLSAAATNEKLFF
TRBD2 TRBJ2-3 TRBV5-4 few TGTGCCAGCAGCTTCGGGGGGAGCACAGATACGCAGTATTTT CASSFGGSTDTQYF
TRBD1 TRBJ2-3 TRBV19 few TGTGCCAGTAGGGGACAGGACCGAATCACAGATACGCAGTATTTT CASRGQDRITDTQYF
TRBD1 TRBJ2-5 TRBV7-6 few TGTGCCAGCAGACGAACCAAAGGACAGGGGGAAGAGACCCAGTACTTC CASRRTKGQGEETQYF
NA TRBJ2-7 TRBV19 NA TGTGCCAGTAGTATCGGTGGGGGCTACGAGCAGTACTTC CASSIGGGYEQYF
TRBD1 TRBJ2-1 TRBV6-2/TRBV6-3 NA TGTGCCAGCAGTACGGGACAGGGGGGTGAGCAGTTCTTC CASSTGQGGEQFF
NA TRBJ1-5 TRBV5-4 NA TGTGCCAGCAGCTTGGGGCCGGCGAGCAATCAGCCCCAGCATTTT CASSLGPASNQPQHF
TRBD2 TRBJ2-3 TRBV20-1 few TGCAGTGCTAGCGGGGGGGCCGGGGATACGCAGTATTTT CSASGGAGDTQYF
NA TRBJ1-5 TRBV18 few TGTGCCAGCTCTTCGGGGCAGGGCATTAGTCAGCCCCAGCATTTT CASSSGQGISQPQHF
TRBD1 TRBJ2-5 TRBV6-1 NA TGTGCCAGCAGAGAGACCGGGACAGGGGCCGCAGGTTCACAAGAGACCCAGTACTTC CASRETGTGAAGSQETQYF
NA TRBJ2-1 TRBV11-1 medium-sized TGTGCCAGCAGCTTATATCCAGCGGGCAGCTCCTACAATGAGCAGTTCTTC CASSLYPAGSSYNEQFF
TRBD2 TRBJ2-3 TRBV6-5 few TGTGCCAGCAGTTCGGGAGGTTACACAGATACGCAGTATTTT CASSSGGYTDTQYF
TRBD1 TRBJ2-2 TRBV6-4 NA TGTGCCAGCAGTGAGAAAGCAGGGGGCGAGGCCGGGGAGCTGTTTTTT CASSEKAGGEAGELFF
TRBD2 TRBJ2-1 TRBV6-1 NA TGTGCCAGCAGTGACGGGGGGGGACTAGTGGGAGTTAGTGAGCAGTTCTTC CASSDGGGLVGVSEQFF
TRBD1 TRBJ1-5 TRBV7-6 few TGTGCCAGCAGCCGGGGACAGAATAGCAATCAGCCCCAGCATTTT CASSRGQNSNQPQHF
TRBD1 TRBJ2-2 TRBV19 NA TGTGCCACTTCAGGACAGGGGGCGTCCGGGGAGCTGTTTTTT CATSGQGASGELFF
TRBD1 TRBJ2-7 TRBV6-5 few TGTGCCAGCAGTTTCACCGGGACAGGGAAACTCGAGCAGTACTTC CASSFTGTGKLEQYF
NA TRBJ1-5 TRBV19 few TGTGCCAGTTCAGTTGACGGGGGTCGCAATCAGCCCCAGCATTTT CASSVDGGRNQPQHF
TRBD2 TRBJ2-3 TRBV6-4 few TGTGCCAGCAGTGACTCGGCTAGCGGGGGGGCAGATACGCAGTATTTT CASSDSASGGADTQYF
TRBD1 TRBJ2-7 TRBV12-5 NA TGTGCTAGTGGTTTGGGTGACAGGGGTCAACCCGACGAGCAGTACTTC CASGLGDRGQPDEQYF
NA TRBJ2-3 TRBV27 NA TGTGCCAGCAGATGGGGCCGGACGCGGGACACAGATACGCAGTATTTT CASRWGRTRDTDTQYF
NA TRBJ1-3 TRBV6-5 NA TGTGCCAGCAGTTCTGACAGCCACACGACAAACACCATATATTTT CASSSDSHTTNTIYF
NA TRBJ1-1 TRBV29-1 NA TGCAGCGTTGAAGATAGCCGTCTACCCGTCTCTGAAGCTTTCTTT CSVEDSRLPVSEAFF
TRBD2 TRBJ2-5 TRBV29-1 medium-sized TGCAGCGTTAAGAGGGCTAGCGGGATAAAGACCCAGTACTTC CSVKRASGIKTQYF
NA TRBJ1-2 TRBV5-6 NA TGTGCCAGCAGCTTTTCTGGGGGCAACTATGGCTACACCTTC CASSFSGGNYGYTF
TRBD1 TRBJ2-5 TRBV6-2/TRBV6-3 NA TGTGCCAGCAGCCACCGATCGGGACAGGGGTTGGGGGAGACCCAGTACTTC CASSHRSGQGLGETQYF
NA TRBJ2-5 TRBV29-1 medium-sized TGCAGCGTTCAGCCCCAAGAGACCCAGTACTTC CSVQPQETQYF
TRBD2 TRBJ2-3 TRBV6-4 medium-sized TGTGCCAGCAGTGAAGCTAGCGGGGGACCAGATACGCAGTATTTT CASSEASGGPDTQYF
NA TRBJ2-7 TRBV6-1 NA TGTGCCAGCTGTGACAGGAGCTCCTACGAGCAGTACTTC CASCDRSSYEQYF
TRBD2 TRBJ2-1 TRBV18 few TGTGCCAGCTCACCACCGACGGGGGGGTACAATGAGCAGTTCTTC CASSPPTGGYNEQFF
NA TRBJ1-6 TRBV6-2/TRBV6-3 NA TGTGCCAGCAGTTACAGGACAGCATATTCACCCCTCCACTTT CASSYRTAYSPLHF
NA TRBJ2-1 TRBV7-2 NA TGTGCCAGCAGCTTTGCCTCGGGGAAAACGATCCATGAGCAGTTCTTC CASSFASGKTIHEQFF
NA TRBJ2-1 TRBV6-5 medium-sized TGTGCCAGCAGTCACCAACCTGTCGGGTACAATGAGCAGTTCTTC CASSHQPVGYNEQFF
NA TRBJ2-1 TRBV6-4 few TGTGCCAGCAGTGAAGGTGCGGGGGCCAACAATGAGCAGTTCTTC CASSEGAGANNEQFF
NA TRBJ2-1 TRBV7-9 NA TGTGCCAGCAGCAAGGAAGAAGTATACAATGAGCAGTTCTTC CASSKEEVYNEQFF
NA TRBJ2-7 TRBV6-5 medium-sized TGTGCCAGCAGTTTGACGGTTGGAGCCTACGAGCAGTACTTC CASSLTVGAYEQYF
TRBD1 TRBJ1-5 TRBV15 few TGTGCCACCAGCAGAGGACAGGGAGCGAGGCAGCCCCAGCATTTT CATSRGQGARQPQHF